Below are 2 T cell receptor beta chains sequenced from a single sample in a study of graft-versus-host responses after intestinal transplantation. No antigen has been identified for these receptors. Data came from immunoSEQ multiplex PCR; TCRdb stores just in-frame clones and leaves some out. The table shows about 86,000 clones, with approximately 90% occurring only once. The specimen comprised unstimulated CD4+ T cells sorted from spleen or lymph node cells, sampled before transplant. Source of these receptors: a human donor who was the organ donor for an intestinal transplant.

The table lists this clone with a count of one. This sequence joins TRBV5-6 and TRBJ2-7, with TRBD1 identical over 9 bases. Germline V gives CDR1 SGHDT, CDR2 YYEEEE. This CDR3 spans 14 amino acids. V lost 4 bases, J lost 6 bases, and 8 bases stayed unmatched. CDR3 sequence: CASSQIDRGSEQYF. CDR3 DNA sequence: TGTGCCAGCAGCCAAATCGACAGGGGGAGCGAGCAGTACTTC.

The V gene is TRBV6-1, the J gene TRBJ1-1; 7 positions match TRBD1. Trimming took 3 bases from V and 6 from J; bases not matched to a gene: 10. The CDR3 contains 15 residues. The germline CDR1 and CDR2 sequences are MNHNS and SASEGT. The CDR3 is CASSDPGQEEAEAFF. CDR3 DNA: TGTGCCAGCAGTGACCCAGGACAGGAGGAGGCTGAAGCTTTCTTT.